These 29 T cell receptor beta chains were sequenced from one sample in a study of blood T cell repertoires in COVID-19. Here immunoSEQ multiplex PCR was the method, and the copy in TCRdb shows in-frame clones only, minus some. Of under 250,000 clones in the sample, roughly 82% are singletons; the top ten hold approximately 4.5%. What was sequenced was peripheral blood. The receptors come from a woman aged 70 to 79 with acute or convalescent COVID-19.

This chain links TRBV2 with TRBJ1-2; a weak D match, TRBD1 (6 bases). The germline V gene has CDR1 SNHLY and CDR2 FYNNEI. Trimming cost V 5 bases and J 4 bases, with 11 bases left between them. The CDR3 spans 13 residues. The CDR3 sequence: CASSIEQGYGYTF. The CDR3 nucleotides read TGTGCCAGCAGTATTGAACAGGGCTATGGCTACACCTTC.

V gene TRBV18 combines with J gene TRBJ2-7; D might be TRBD1 (6 bases). V lost 0 bases to trimming and J lost 6 bases, with 12 bases between them. The CDR3 extends over 14 amino acids. Germline CDR1 and CDR2: KGHSH and LQKENI. The CDR3 DNA reads as TGTGCCAGCTCACCACCACAGGGTTGGGGCGAGCAGTACTTC. Its translation: CASSPPQGWGEQYF.

This clone showed up just once. The chain carries TRBV3-1 (or the pseudogene TRBV3-2) and TRBJ2-5; D remains unclear. The V end lost 2 bases, the J end lost 1 base, and 8 bases lay between the germline ends. Per the germline V gene, CDR1 is LGHDT and CDR2 is YNNKEL (reference sequence). The CDR3 extends over 14 amino acids. The CDR3 DNA reads as TGTGCCAGCAGCCAACCGCGCCCCCAAGAGACCCAGTACTTC. Residues: CASSQPRPQETQYF.

The V call is TRBV7-2, the J call TRBJ2-7, with TRBD1 matching 8 bases. Germline trimming cut 6 bases from V and 4 bases from J; bases unmatched to any gene: 11. This CDR3 region has 15 residues. Germline-derived CDR1 and CDR2 are SGHTA and FQGNSA. The CDR3: CASSQGQGNVYEQYF. CDR3 nucleotide sequence: TGTGCCAGCAGTCAAGGACAGGGAAATGTTTACGAGCAGTACTTC.

The V gene is TRBV6-5, the J gene TRBJ1-2; a weak D match, TRBD1 (6 bases). Germline-derived CDR1 and CDR2 are MNHEY and SVGAGI. This CDR3 is built from 15 residues. With 8 bases removed from V and 0 bases from J, the gap between germline ends came to 16 bases. This CDR3 reads CASSTGPGANYGYTF. The CDR3 DNA reads as TGTGCCAGCTCAACAGGTCCAGGGGCTAACTATGGCTACACCTTC.

The chain employs TRBV4-2 and TRBJ2-5, with 14 bases fitting TRBD2. The CDR3 sequence is 17 residues long. V was clipped by 4 bases and J by 1 base; unmatched bases: 5. CDR1 is LGHNA and CDR2 is YNFKEQ in the germline V gene. The chain's CDR3 is CASSLTGTSGGQETQYF. The CDR3 region has the DNA TGTGCCAGCAGCCTAACCGGGACTAGCGGGGGCCAAGAGACCCAGTACTTC.

The rearrangement links TRBV6-2 or TRBV6-3 to TRBJ1-5; 9 bases map to TRBD1. The germline V gene encodes CDR1 MNHEY and CDR2 SVGEGT. V shed 6 bases and J 7 bases; nucleotides not matched to a gene: 7. The CDR3 spans 14 residues. The CDR3 sequence: CASSSTGGGQPQHF. CDR3 nucleotides: TGTGCCAGCAGCTCCACAGGGGGCGGGCAGCCCCAGCATTTT.

The gene calls are TRBV6-1 and TRBJ2-1; tentatively, D is TRBD1 (6 bases). The germline CDR1 and CDR2 sequences are MNHNS and SASEGT. This CDR3 is built from 16 residues. Trimming stripped 2 bases from V and 1 base from J, with 12 bases between. As DNA, the CDR3 is TGTGCCAGCAGTGAACAGGACAGAGCTTCCTACAATGAGCAGTTCTTC. Amino acid sequence: CASSEQDRASYNEQFF.

V and J are TRBV12-3 or TRBV12-4 and TRBJ1-5; possible D gene TRBD1, 6 bases. The germline V and J ends were trimmed by 7 bases and 4 bases, with 11 bases remaining between them. The CDR3 is 13 residues long. The CDR3 spells CASTGQSNQPQHF. CDR3 DNA sequence: TGTGCCAGCACCGGACAGTCAAATCAGCCCCAGCATTTT.

The rearrangement links TRBV14 to TRBJ1-2; TRBD1 matches 9 bases. Germline V gene lookup returns CDR1 SGHDN and CDR2 FVKESK. V shed 0 bases, J shed 8 bases, and the junction held 13 bases outside the gene matches. The CDR3 length is 17 residues. DNA of the CDR3: TGTGCCAGCAGCCAAGATGGGGATAAGACAGGGGGAAGAGGCTACACCTTC. Its protein is CASSQDGDKTGGRGYTF.

The rearrangement links TRBV5-4 to TRBJ2-5, with TRBD2 matching 11 bases. The CDR3 is 17 amino acids. Germline V gives CDR1 SGHNT, CDR2 YYREEE (reference sequence). V was pared by 1 base and J by 5 bases, with 10 bases of the junction left unmatched. CDR3 residues: CASSLKTSGAVGETQYF. The DNA of the CDR3 is TGTGCCAGCAGCTTGAAGACTAGCGGGGCTGTTGGGGAGACCCAGTACTTC.

The chain links TRBV7-6 to TRBJ1-1; tentative D call: TRBD1 (6 bases). V lost 0 bases and J lost 0, with 8 bases in between. From germline, CDR1 is SGHVS and CDR2 FNYEAQ. This CDR3 has 15 amino acids. As DNA, the CDR3 is TGTGCCAGCAGCTTAGCGCAGGGGATGAACACTGAAGCTTTCTTT. The encoded protein is CASSLAQGMNTEAFF.

The chain recombines TRBV19 with TRBJ1-6; the D gene is possibly TRBD1 (6 bases). Germline CDR1 is LNHDA and CDR2 is SQIVND (reference sequence). The CDR3 consists of 14 residues. V was cut by 3 bases and J by 9 bases, with 12 bases left in between. The CDR3 DNA reads TGTGCCAGTAGTATGGGCAGGGGCTTTTCACCCCTCCACTTT. Protein product: CASSMGRGFSPLHF.

This clone was picked up one time. The V gene is TRBV5-1, the J gene TRBJ2-3, with 8 bases identical to TRBD1. CDR3 length equals 16 residues. The junction had 9 bases not matched to a gene; V was cut back by 4 bases and J by 2 bases. Germline CDR1 SGHRS, CDR2 YFSETQ. The CDR3 loop reads CASSHTRTGSTDTQYF. As DNA, the CDR3 is TGCGCCAGCAGCCATACGCGGACAGGGTCCACAGATACGCAGTATTTT.

The gene calls are TRBV19 and TRBJ2-5, with 10 bases lining up with TRBD2. The V gene end was trimmed by 1 base and the J gene end by 6 bases; junction bases not matched to a gene: 5. CDR1 is LNHDA, CDR2 SQIVND, per germline (reference sequence). There are 15 residues in the CDR3. The CDR3 bases are TGTGCCAGTAGTATAGGGGCTAGCGGGGGACAGACCCAGTACTTC. This gives the protein CASSIGASGGQTQYF. Supplemented by reference TRBV19 and TRBJ2-5, the full variable domain reads DGGITQSPKYLFRKEGQNVTLSCEQNLNHDAMYWYRQDPGQGLRLIYYSQIVNDFQKGDIAEGYSVSREKKESFPLTVTSAQKNPTAFYLCASSIGASGGQTQYFGPGTRLLVL.

This clone was counted once. J is TRBJ1-5 and V is TRBV5-8, with D perhaps TRBD1 (6 bases). The CDR3 spans 17 residues. Between the trimmed V and J ends, which lost 0 bases and 2 bases, there was a span of 15 bases. Germline assignment: CDR1 SGHTS and CDR2 YDEGEE. CDR3 nucleotide sequence: TGTGCCAGCAGCTTGGGGACAGCTCCTATGGGCAATCAGCCCCAGCATTTT. The encoded protein is CASSLGTAPMGNQPQHF.

The J gene is TRBJ1-5, the V gene TRBV6-6; D is possibly TRBD1 (6 bases). The germline gives CDR1 MNHNY, CDR2 SVGAGI (reference sequence). Trimming removed 4 bases at V and 2 bases at J, with 15 bases between. This CDR3 contains 16 residues. This CDR3 reads CASSSQQGLGNQPQHF. As DNA, the CDR3 is TGTGCCAGCAGTTCCCAACAGGGTTTGGGCAATCAGCCCCAGCATTTT.

This clone was recorded once. The rearrangement uses TRBV15 and TRBJ1-4, with 10 bases fitting TRBD1. Trimming cost V 3 bases and J 6 bases; bases outside gene matches: 4. The germline V gene encodes CDR1 LNHNV and CDR2 YYDKDF (reference sequence). The CDR3 is made up of 15 amino acids. As DNA, the CDR3 is TGTGCCACCAGCAGGACAGGGGGCGCTTATGAAAAACTGTTTTTT. This gives the protein CATSRTGGAYEKLFF. The variable domain in full, with the rest retrieved from reference TRBV15 and TRBJ1-4, is DAMVIQNPRYQVTQFGKPVTLSCSQTLNHNVMYWYQQKSSQAPKLLFHYYDKDFNNEADTPDNFQSRRPNTSFCFLDIRSPGLGDTAMYLCATSRTGGAYEKLFFGSGTQLSVL.

This clone was found once. This rearrangement joins TRBV28 to TRBJ1-4, with 7 bases matching TRBD1. Germline CDR1 is MDHEN and CDR2 is SYDVKM. With V trimmed by 3 bases and J by 7 bases, 2 bases remained unmatched. The CDR3 consists of 13 residues. The CDR3 loop reads CASSLGQREKLFF. CDR3 sequence (DNA): TGTGCCAGCAGTTTGGGACAGCGTGAAAAACTGTTTTTT.

The V and J genes are TRBV2 and TRBJ2-7, with a weak D call TRBD2 (6 bases). CDR3 length equals 12 residues. Germline lookup yields CDR1 SNHLY and CDR2 FYNNEI. V lost 6 bases and J 3 bases, leaving 9 bases between the germline ends. CDR3: CASRQDYYEQYF. The CDR3, as DNA: TGTGCCAGCAGACAGGACTACTACGAGCAGTACTTC.

The chain has TRBV5-6 and TRBJ1-2, with 7 positions matching TRBD1. CDR1 is SGHDT and CDR2 is YYEEEE in the germline V gene. The CDR3 runs 15 residues. Germline trimming cut 3 bases from V and 7 bases from J; bases unmatched to any gene: 12. The CDR3 loop reads CASSSTGLDQRGYTF. The CDR3, as DNA: TGTGCCAGCAGCTCGACAGGGTTAGATCAACGTGGCTACACCTTC.

This clone was recorded only once. The J gene is TRBJ2-7, the V gene TRBV21-1; no check of the table's D call, TRBD2, against the DNA was made. TRBV21-1 is an annotated pseudogene. This CDR3 is 12 amino acids long. CDR3 in DNA: TGTGCCAGCAGCACGGGGATCTACGAGCAGTACTTC. Amino acid sequence: CASSTGIYEQYF.

V is TRBV10-3 and J is TRBJ1-2; no clear D gene. The CDR3 has 15 amino acids. Trimming stripped 4 bases from V and 0 bases from J, with 12 bases between. Germline V lookup: CDR1 ENHRY, CDR2 SYGVKD. The CDR3: CAISGERRTNYGYTF. For the CDR3, the DNA is TGTGCCATCAGTGGGGAGAGACGAACTAACTATGGCTACACCTTC.

The rearrangement joins TRBV7-9 to TRBJ2-7; TRBD1 might be the D (5 bases). Germline V gene sequence: CDR1 SEHNR, CDR2 FQNEAQ (reference sequence). The CDR3 sequence is 13 residues long. Trimming left V 7 bases short and J 0 bases short, with 10 bases between. Here the CDR3 DNA reads TGTGCCAGCACACGACAGAGCTCCTACGAGCAGTACTTC. This translates into CASTRQSSYEQYF.

The chain recombines TRBV6-5 with TRBJ1-3, with TRBD1 identical over 7 bases. CDR1 MNHEY and CDR2 SVGAGI come from the germline V gene. The CDR3 contains 14 residues. V was pared by 2 bases and J by 8 bases, with 6 bases of the junction left unmatched. CDR3: CASSYKGGLDTIYF. The CDR3 region has the DNA TGTGCCAGCAGTTACAAAGGGGGCTTAGACACCATATATTTT.

The chain is built from TRBV5-1 and TRBJ2-7; 10 bases align to TRBD1. V lost 3 bases, J lost 2 bases, and 2 bases stayed unmatched. Germline lookup yields CDR1 SGHRS and CDR2 YFSETQ. This CDR3 contains 14 residues. CDR3 protein: CASSSGQGPYEQYF. The CDR3, as DNA: TGCGCCAGCAGCTCGGGACAGGGGCCCTACGAGCAGTACTTC.

The rearrangement joins TRBV5-1 to TRBJ1-1; D unclear. The germline CDR1 and CDR2 sequences are SGHRS and YFSETQ. Deletions cut 4 bases from V and 3 bases from J, with 10 bases between. The CDR3 consists of 13 residues. The CDR3 loop is CASSRNRDTEAFF. The CDR3 DNA is TGCGCCAGCAGCCGGAACCGGGACACTGAAGCTTTCTTT.

This clone was counted a few times. The chain links TRBV19 to TRBJ1-2, with TRBD1 as a possible D gene (5 bases). Per germline, CDR1 LNHDA and CDR2 SQIVND (reference sequence). The CDR3 has 14 amino acids. Trimming took 3 bases from V and 3 from J, leaving 11 bases between them. In DNA form, the CDR3 reads TGTGCCAGTAGTATGCCAGGGTATGACTATGGCTACACCTTC. The encoded protein is CASSMPGYDYGYTF.

The CDR3 DNA is TGCAGTGCTAGTCGCTTACAGGGGGCCTCCGGCTACACCTTC. It translates to CSASRLQGASGYTF. The chain employs TRBV20-1 and TRBJ1-2, with 9 positions matching TRBD1. Per germline, CDR1 DFQATT and CDR2 SNEGSKA (reference sequence). With 3 bases clipped from V and 8 bases from J, the junction kept 10 bases outside the gene matches. The CDR3 consists of 14 residues.